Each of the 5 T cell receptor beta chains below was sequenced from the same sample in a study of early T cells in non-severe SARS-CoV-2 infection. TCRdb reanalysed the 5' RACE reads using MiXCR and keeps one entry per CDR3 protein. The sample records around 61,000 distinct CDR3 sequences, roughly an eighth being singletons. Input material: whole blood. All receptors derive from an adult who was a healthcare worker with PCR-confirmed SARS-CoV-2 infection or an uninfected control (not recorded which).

The CDR3 DNA reads TGTGCTAGTGCCTGGACAGAGAACACTGAAGCTTTCTTT. Its translation: CASAWTENTEAFF. The chain recombines TRBV12-5 with TRBJ1-1, with a possible D match to TRBD1 (6 bases). Trimming removed 7 bases from V and 1 base from J, with 10 bases in between. Germline V gene sequence: CDR1 LGHNT, CDR2 FRNRAP. CDR3 length equals 13 residues. Filled out from reference TRBV12-5 and TRBJ1-1, the complete variable domain reads DARVTQTPRHKVTEMGQEVTMRCQPILGHNTVFWYRQTMMQGLELLAYFRNRAPLDDSGMPKDRFSAEMPDATLATLKIQPSEPRDSAVYFCASAWTENTEAFFGQGTRLTVV.

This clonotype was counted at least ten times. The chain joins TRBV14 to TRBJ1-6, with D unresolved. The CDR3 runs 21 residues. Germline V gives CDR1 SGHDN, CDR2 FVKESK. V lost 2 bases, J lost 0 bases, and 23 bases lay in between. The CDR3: CASSQHRVLGRSGSYNSPLHF. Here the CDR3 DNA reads TGTGCCAGCAGCCAACACAGAGTTCTAGGCCGCTCGGGCTCCTATAATTCACCCCTCCACTTT.

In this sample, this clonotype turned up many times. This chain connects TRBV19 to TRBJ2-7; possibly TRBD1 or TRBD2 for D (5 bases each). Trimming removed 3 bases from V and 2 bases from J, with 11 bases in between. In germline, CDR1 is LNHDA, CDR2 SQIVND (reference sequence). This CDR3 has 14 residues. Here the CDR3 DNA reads TGTGCCAGTAGTATCCGGCAGGGACCCTACGAGCAGTACTTC. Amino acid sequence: CASSIRQGPYEQYF.

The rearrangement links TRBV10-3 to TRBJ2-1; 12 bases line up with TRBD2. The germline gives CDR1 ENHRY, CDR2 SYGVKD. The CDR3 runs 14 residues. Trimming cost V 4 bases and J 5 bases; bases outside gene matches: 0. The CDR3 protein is CAISGLAGDNEQFF. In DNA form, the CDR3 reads TGTGCCATCAGTGGACTAGCGGGAGACAATGAGCAGTTCTTC.

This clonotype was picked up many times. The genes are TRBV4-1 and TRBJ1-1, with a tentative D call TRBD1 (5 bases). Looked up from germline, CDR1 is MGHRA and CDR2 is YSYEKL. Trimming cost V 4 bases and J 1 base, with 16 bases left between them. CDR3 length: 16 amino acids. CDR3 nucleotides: TGCGCCAGCAGCCCTTCCTTCGGGACCCCGAACACTGAAGCTTTCTTT. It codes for CASSPSFGTPNTEAFF.